The clone carrying this T cell receptor beta chain was observed a few times. Between the trimmed V and J ends, which lost 4 bases and 6 bases, there was a span of 24 bases. The length of the CDR3 is 16 residues. Germline lookup yields CDR1 SQVTM and CDR2 ANQGSEA. One entry per CDR3 protein results from TCRdb running MiXCR on the 5' RACE reads. The sample lists about 160,000 distinct CDR3 sequences, roughly 31% seen once, with about 11% in the top ten. These data are taken from a study of T-cell memory formation after mild COVID-19. V is TRBV29-1 and J is TRBJ1-1; tentatively, D is TRBD1 (6 bases). The sequenced sample was PBMCs or a T cell subset sorted from them (not recorded which). This clonotype originated in an adult woman who had mild COVID-19 (a few samples of this study predate the infection). Cell type and time point are not known. The CDR3 region is CSVGSGGRYMDPEAFF. As DNA, the CDR3 is TGCAGCGTTGGATCCGGGGGGCGCTATATGGATCCTGAAGCTTTCTTT.